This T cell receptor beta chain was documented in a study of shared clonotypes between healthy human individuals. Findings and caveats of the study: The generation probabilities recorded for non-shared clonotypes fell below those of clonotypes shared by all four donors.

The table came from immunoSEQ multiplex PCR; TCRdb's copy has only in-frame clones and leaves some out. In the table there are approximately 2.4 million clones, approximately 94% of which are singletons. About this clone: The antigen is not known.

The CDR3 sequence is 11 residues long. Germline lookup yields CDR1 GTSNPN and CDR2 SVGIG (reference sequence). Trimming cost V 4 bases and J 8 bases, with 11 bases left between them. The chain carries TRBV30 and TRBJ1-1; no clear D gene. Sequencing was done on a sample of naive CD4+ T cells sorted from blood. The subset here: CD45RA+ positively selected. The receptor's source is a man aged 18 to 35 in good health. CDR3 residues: CAWMRSAEAFF. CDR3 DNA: TGTGCCTGGATGAGGAGTGCAGAAGCTTTCTTT.